This TCR beta chain was obtained from a study of response to subunit inactivated influenza vaccine. TCRdb itself ran the RT-PCR reads through MiXCR, one entry per CDR3 protein. Among more than 450,000 distinct CDR3 sequences, 7.6% were seen once, and the ten largest hold 10% to 15%. The V gene lost 2 bases and the J gene lost 12 bases, with 11 bases spanning the gap. Germline lookup yields CDR1 DFQATT and CDR2 SNEGSKA (reference sequence). The CDR3 runs 11 residues. In this sample, this clonotype turned up many times. This rearrangement joins TRBV20-1 to TRBJ2-1, with TRBD2 as a possible D gene (5 bases). The sequenced sample was PBMCs from blood, obtained roughly 24 months after vaccination. This sequence was found in a man aged 50 to 75 who received an inactivated influenza vaccine. CDR3 loop: CSARTLEGQFF. CDR3 bases: TGCAGTGCTAGAACACTAGAAGGGCAGTTCTTC.